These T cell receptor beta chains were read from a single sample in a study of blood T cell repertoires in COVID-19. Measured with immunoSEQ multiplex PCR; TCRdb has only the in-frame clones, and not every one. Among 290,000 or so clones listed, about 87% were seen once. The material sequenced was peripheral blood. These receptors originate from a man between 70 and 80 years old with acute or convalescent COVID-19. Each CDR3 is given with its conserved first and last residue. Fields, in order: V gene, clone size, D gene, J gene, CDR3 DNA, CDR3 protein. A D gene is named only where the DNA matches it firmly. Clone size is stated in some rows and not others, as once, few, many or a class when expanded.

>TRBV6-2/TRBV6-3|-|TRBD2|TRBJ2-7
TGTGCCAGCAGTTACGCCCGACTAGCGGGCGTAAACTCCTACGAGCAGTACTTC
CASSYARLAGVNSYEQYF
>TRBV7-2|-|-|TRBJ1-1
TGTGCCAGCAGCTTAGGGTTAGCGAACACTGAAGCTTTCTTT
CASSLGLANTEAFF
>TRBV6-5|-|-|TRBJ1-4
TGTGCCAGCAGGAACTCAATCGAAAAACTGTTTTTT
CASRNSIEKLFF
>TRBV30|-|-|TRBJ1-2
TGTGCCTGGAGTGTACTGGGGGGATTTAACTATGGCTACACCTTC
CAWSVLGGFNYGYTF
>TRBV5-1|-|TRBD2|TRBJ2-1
TGCGCCAGCAGTCTGGCGGGAGGAACATACAATGAGCAGTTCTTC
CASSLAGGTYNEQFF
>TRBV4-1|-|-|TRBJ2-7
TGCGCCAGCAGCAATTGGGGGGCAACAGGGGCCGAGCAGTACTTC
CASSNWGATGAEQYF
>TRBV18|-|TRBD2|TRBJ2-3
TGTGCCAGCTCACCCACGGCTAGCGGGGCGGTGGATACGCAGTATTTT
CASSPTASGAVDTQYF
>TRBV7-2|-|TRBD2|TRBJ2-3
TGTGCCAGCAGCTCGCCAGCTAGCGGGGGGGCGCATAGCACAGATACGCAGTATTTT
CASSSPASGGAHSTDTQYF
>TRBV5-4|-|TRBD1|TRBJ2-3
TGTGCCAGCAGCCCGGGCGGGACAGGGGGCGCAGATACGCAGTATTTT
CASSPGGTGGADTQYF
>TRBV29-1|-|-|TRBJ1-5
TGCAGCGTTCTCCCAGGGGACCATCAGCCCCAGCATTTT
CSVLPGDHQPQHF
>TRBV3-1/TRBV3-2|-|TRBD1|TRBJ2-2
TGTGCCAGCAGCCTCAGGACAGGGCAGAGCACCGGGGAGCTGTTTTTT
CASSLRTGQSTGELFF
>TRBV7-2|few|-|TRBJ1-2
TGTGCCAGCAGCCCCCCGGGGGGTTATGGCTACACCTTC
CASSPPGGYGYTF
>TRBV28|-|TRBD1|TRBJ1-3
TGTGCCAGCACCTCAGGGGGCTCTGGAAACACCATATATTTT
CASTSGGSGNTIYF
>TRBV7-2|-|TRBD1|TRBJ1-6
TGTGCCAGCAGCCTCCCGACAGGGTTAGCTTCACCCCTCCACTTT
CASSLPTGLASPLHF
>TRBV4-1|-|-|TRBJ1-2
TGCGCCAGCAGCCAAACAGGGTCCTCCTATGGCTACACCTTC
CASSQTGSSYGYTF
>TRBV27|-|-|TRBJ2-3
TGTGCCAGCAGTTTAACGACTAGCACAGATACGCAGTATTTT
CASSLTTSTDTQYF
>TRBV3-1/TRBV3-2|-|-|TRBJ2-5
TGTGCCAGCAGCCAAGACCCAGGTACCCAAGAGACCCAGTACTTC
CASSQDPGTQETQYF
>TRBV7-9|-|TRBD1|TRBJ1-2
TGTGCCAGCAGCGCCATAGAGACAGGGGACTATGGCTACACCTTC
CASSAIETGDYGYTF
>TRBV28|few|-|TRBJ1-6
TGTGCCAGCAGCCCTAGTAATTCACCCCTCCACTTT
CASSPSNSPLHF
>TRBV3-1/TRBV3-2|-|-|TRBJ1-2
TGTGCCAGCAGCCAAGTAACAGACCACCGGCGAGGCTACACCTTC
CASSQVTDHRRGYTF
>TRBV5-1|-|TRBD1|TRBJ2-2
TGCGCCAGCAGGCCGGGACAGGGGAACACCGGGGAGCTGTTTTTT
CASRPGQGNTGELFF
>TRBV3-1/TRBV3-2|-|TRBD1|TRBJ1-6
TGTGCCAGCAGCTCATTGCAGGGGGCAGAATCACCCCTCCACTTT
CASSSLQGAESPLHF
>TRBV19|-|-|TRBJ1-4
TGTGCCAGTAGTATCGCCGACAGACGGCTCGAAAAACTGTTTTTT
CASSIADRRLEKLFF
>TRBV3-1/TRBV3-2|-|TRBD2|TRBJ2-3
TGTGCCAGCAGCCAAGAAGGGGAGGGTACAGATACGCAGTATTTT
CASSQEGEGTDTQYF
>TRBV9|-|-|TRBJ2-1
TGTGCCAGCAGCGCGAGGGCGTACAATGAGCAGTTCTTC
CASSARAYNEQFF
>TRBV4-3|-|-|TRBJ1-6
TGCGCCAGCAGCCAAGATCACCAGGGTAATTCACCCCTCCACTTT
CASSQDHQGNSPLHF
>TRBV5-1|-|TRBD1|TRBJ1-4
TGCGCCAGCAGCTTAGGGACAGCGACGACAACTAATGAAAAACTGTTTTTT
CASSLGTATTTNEKLFF